This entry concerns a single T cell receptor beta chain. What it binds is not known. The CDR3 runs to 16 residues. Germline V gives CDR1 MDHEN, CDR2 SYDVKM. V was clipped by 6 bases and J by 1 base; unmatched bases: 9. TCRdb's copy holds only in-frame clones and misses some; the assay was immunoSEQ multiplex PCR. This repertoire shows around 17,000 clones, more than 75% found once; its top ten account for around 4%. The sample is drawn from a study of T cell clonotyping in hematopoietic cell transplantation. General observations from the study: Recipient TCR diversity dropped after transplant; expanded clonotypes rose from day 30 to 180.

The chain joins TRBV28 to TRBJ2-3, with 8 positions matching TRBD2. This material consisted of PBMCs, taken 100 days after allogeneic stem cell transplant. The TCR originated in a male patient aged 55 to 69 who had an allogeneic stem cell transplant from a related donor, so the T cells may come from the graft donor. Some clones in this sample may be carry-over from other donors' samples. CDR3 residues: CASRDNGGGGTDTQYF. The CDR3 DNA sequence: TGTGCCAGCAGGGACAACGGGGGGGGAGGCACAGATACGCAGTATTTT.